This T cell receptor (beta chain) was profiled in a study of blood T cell repertoires in COVID-19 (dated by TCRdb to the early 2020s). Broadly, across the study: The collaborator samples originated in the United States, Italy and Spain and spanned the acute and convalescent phases of COVID-19. The material from the prospective study consisted of cDNA or gDNA derived from T cells, B-cell-depleted T cells, or PBMCs. Subjects who had been exposed to COVID-19, were actively infected with it, or had recovered from it provided the deeply sampled blood TCRbeta repertoires that made up the dataset. The repertoires were released in a freely available public database meant as a resource for research on the immune response to SARS-CoV-2. Samples came from the ongoing ImmuneRACE study (first 160 participants) plus 1,254 subjects from 6 global collaborators. Sample metadata almost always included a de-identified subject ID, COVID-19 status, age in years and sex. Where available, HLA class I and class II types were taken from metadata supplied by the sample provider and were not determined by assay-based typing.

Comment on this clone: Its antigen target is currently unknown. Nothing much larger sits one base from this clone, and base qualities are not available.

What the authors observed across the whole study: The amount of clinical and demographic metadata varied by source and participant and was provided uncurated.

TCRbeta CDR3 regions were amplified from genomic DNA by means of the immunoSEQ Assay, a bias-controlled multiplex PCR. In the source study's methods: The number of nucleated cells in each sample was estimated from the amplification of reference gene primers within the assay. Sequence reads were collapsed and filtered to measure the absolute abundance of every unique TCRbeta CDR3 rearrangement. Productive Simpson clonality was computed per sample as the square root of Simpson's diversity index over productive rearrangements. Not all clones reach the TCRdb copy of this immuneACCESS table, which keeps in-frame sequences only. Checked studies attribute under half of the gap to unresolved V genes and leave the rest unexplained. V and J calls and clone size are those listed in that table; D and trimming were worked out from the DNA. The sample includes some 340,000 clones, with around 85% observed a single time. The ten largest clones capture roughly 3.9% of the sample.

Collaborating institutions collected whole blood in K2EDTA tubes following their own protocols. For TCRbeta analysis, collaborators shipped samples in one of three forms: frozen whole blood, isolated PBMCs, or DNA extracted from either of those sample types. The origin of this receptor is a young woman with acute or convalescent COVID-19. Sequenced sample: peripheral blood.

CDR3 reads: CASTLLENGYTF. The DNA sequence reads TGTGCCAGCACCTTATTAGAGAATGGCTACACCTTC. The rearranged chain carries TRBV2 and TRBJ1-2; the D gene cannot be named for sure. The CDR3 contains 12 residues, cysteine and phenylalanine counted. The sequence is cut down to CDR3 DNA, 36 bases in frame from base 1. CDR1 and CDR2 (SNHLY, FYNNEI) derive from the germline V gene. V was cut back by 7 bases and J by 6 bases, leaving a gap of 12 bases between them.